The clone carrying this T cell receptor beta chain was found many times. The target antigen is unknown. This specimen includes other DNA sequences encoding the same CDR3. Looked up from germline, CDR1 is SGHDN and CDR2 is FVKESK. V gave up 1 base and J gave up 4 bases, with 7 bases separating them. The CDR3 consists of 13 residues. Sequencing targeted expressed TCRB transcripts, as all isolated RNA had been reverse transcribed. Some clones are missing from TCRdb's copy, which holds only in-frame ones; the method was immunoSEQ multiplex PCR. The profile shows about 340,000 clones, approximately 9.9% of them singletons. The sample originates from a study of beta chain features in type 1 diabetes. Whole-study results and caveats: Overrepresentation of cells with high TCR expression could result from cDNA sequencing. More deletions and fewer insertions at VDJ junctions were found in patients with type 1 diabetes. There was a moderate but significant shortening of TCRB CDR3s in all four CD4+ subsets of Type 1 diabetes patients.

Sequencing input: central memory CD4+ T cells from blood. The sequence was obtained from a man aged 25 to 40 with type 1 diabetes. V usage is TRBV14 and J usage is TRBJ1-2; no reliable D call. The CDR3 bases are TGTGCCAGCAGCCAAGCCGGGCCCTATGGCTACACCTTC. Its protein is CASSQAGPYGYTF.